The rows below give T cell receptor beta chains drawn from one sample of a study of cytomegalovirus exposure and HLA in healthy donors. The table came from immunoSEQ multiplex PCR; TCRdb's copy has only in-frame clones and leaves some out. Of about 220,000 clones detected, approximately 80% appear once; the ten largest clones hold 0.71%. Sequencing was carried out using PBMCs. The receptors were sampled from a boy aged 2-9 years in good health and CMV-seronegative. CDR3s include the opening cysteine and the closing phenylalanine or tryptophan. The D gene is left open where the match is weak. Clone size is shown for a subset of rows, as once, few, many or a class of expanded clone.

d_gene	v_gene	abundance	j_gene	CDR3nt	CDR3aa
-	TRBV14	-	TRBJ2-7	TGTGCCAGCAGCCAAGTTGAAGGGACACCCTCCTACGAGCAGTACTTC	CASSQVEGTPSYEQYF
TRBD1	TRBV19	-	TRBJ1-2	TGTGCCAGTAGTACGGGACAGTTTAATGGCTACACCTTC	CASSTGQFNGYTF
-	TRBV7-9	-	TRBJ1-4	TGTGCCAGCAGCCCCGGACTTATACCTTCAACTAATGAAAAACTGTTTTTT	CASSPGLIPSTNEKLFF
-	TRBV9	-	TRBJ1-6	TGTGCCAGCAGCCCCCGGACAGACATTTATAATTCACCCCTCCACTTT	CASSPRTDIYNSPLHF
TRBD1	TRBV13	-	TRBJ1-2	TGTGCCTGCAGTACAAGGGGGCTGACTAACTATGGCTACACCTTC	CACSTRGLTNYGYTF
-	TRBV19	-	TRBJ1-6	TGTGCCAGTACCGACACATCGGTCTCACCCCTCCACTTT	CASTDTSVSPLHF
-	TRBV2	-	TRBJ1-4	TGTGCCAGCAGTGCCTTGGCCGGGGTGGAGGGAATCGAAAAACTGTTTTTT	CASSALAGVEGIEKLFF
TRBD1	TRBV9	-	TRBJ2-2	TGTGCCAGCAGCCCCGGGACAGGGAGAACCGGGGAGCTGTTTTTT	CASSPGTGRTGELFF
TRBD2	TRBV12-5	-	TRBJ2-1	TGTGCTAGTGGCCTCGGGACTAGCGGGTACAATGAGCAGTTCTTC	CASGLGTSGYNEQFF
TRBD1	TRBV28	few	TRBJ1-2	TGTGCCAGCAGTGTACTTCCGGGACAGGGTTATGGCTACACCTTC	CASSVLPGQGYGYTF
TRBD1	TRBV7-9	-	TRBJ2-7	TGTGCCAGCAGCGCCCGGACAGGGGGGCCCGAGCAGTACTTC	CASSARTGGPEQYF
TRBD1	TRBV19	-	TRBJ1-3	TGTGCCAGTAGAGGACAGGGTCTTTACTCTGGAAACACCATATATTTT	CASRGQGLYSGNTIYF
-	TRBV1	once	TRBJ2-5	TGCACCAGCACACGGACTAGCGAGACCCAGTACTTC	CTSTRTSETQYF
-	TRBV30	-	TRBJ2-1	TGTGCCTGGAGCCCTCGCAGCTACAATGAGCAGTTCTTC	CAWSPRSYNEQFF
TRBD1	TRBV5-5	-	TRBJ1-2	TGTGCCAGCAGCTTGAGTCCGGGACAGGGGGTTTATGGCTACACCTTC	CASSLSPGQGVYGYTF
TRBD1	TRBV2	few	TRBJ2-7	TGTGCCAGCAGTCGGGACAGGAGCTCCTACGAGCAGTACTTC	CASSRDRSSYEQYF
-	TRBV12-5	-	TRBJ2-7	TGTGCTAGCCAGGTTTTCTACGAGCAGTACTTC	CASQVFYEQYF
TRBD2	TRBV4-2	-	TRBJ2-7	TGTGCCAGCAGCCAGGCTGGACTAGCGGGGATCAACGAGCAGTACTTC	CASSQAGLAGINEQYF
TRBD2	TRBV6-1	-	TRBJ2-5	TGTGCCAGCAGACCATTATCGGGGGGCCAAGAGACCCAGTACTTC	CASRPLSGGQETQYF
TRBD1	TRBV6-1	-	TRBJ1-1	TGTGCCAGCGGGGGGCAGGGGGGTCCCGAAGCTTTCTTT	CASGGQGGPEAFF
-	TRBV9	-	TRBJ2-5	TGTGCCAGCAGCGTAGATGTTCGGACTGCCCAAGAGACCCAGTACTTC	CASSVDVRTAQETQYF
-	TRBV6-4	-	TRBJ2-2	TGTGCCAGCAGTGACCCGGGGAGGCGGCAGACGAACACCGGGGAGCTGTTTTTT	CASSDPGRRQTNTGELFF
TRBD1	TRBV5-1	few	TRBJ1-1	TGCGCCAGCAGCCAAGGGACAGGTAACACTGAAGCTTTCTTT	CASSQGTGNTEAFF
-	TRBV27	-	TRBJ2-7	TGTGCCAGCAGCGAAGGGTCTGGATTGGGGGCTTACGAGCAGTACTTC	CASSEGSGLGAYEQYF
-	TRBV6-1	-	TRBJ1-1	TGTGCCAGCAGTCCTTACCTTCGGGGCACTGAAGCTTTCTTT	CASSPYLRGTEAFF
TRBD1	TRBV9	-	TRBJ2-1	TGTGCCAGCACCGAGAGGGACAGGGGCTACAATGAGCAGTTCTTC	CASTERDRGYNEQFF
TRBD2	TRBV6-5	-	TRBJ2-1	TGTGCCAGCAGCCACACGGGGGGGTCCTACAATGAGCAGTTCTTC	CASSHTGGSYNEQFF
TRBD2	TRBV30	-	TRBJ2-7	TGTGCCAAACAAACCGGGACTAGTAATTCCGAGCAGTACTTC	CAKQTGTSNSEQYF
-	TRBV30	-	TRBJ1-1	TGTGCCTGGGCCCCCAGGGTGATGAACACTGAAGCTTTCTTT	CAWAPRVMNTEAFF
-	TRBV2	-	TRBJ1-2	TGTGCCGGAAAACCAGGGAACTATGGCTACACCTTC	CAGKPGNYGYTF
-	TRBV19	-	TRBJ2-2	TGTGCCAGTAGTATGTTCCAAAACACCGGGGAGCTGTTTTTT	CASSMFQNTGELFF
-	TRBV9	-	TRBJ2-3	TGTGCCAGCAGCGTAGAAGGAGACACAGATACGCAGTATTTT	CASSVEGDTDTQYF
TRBD2	TRBV5-8	-	TRBJ2-1	TGTGCCAGCAGCTTAGGGCTAGCGGGTTGGGATGAGCAGTTCTTC	CASSLGLAGWDEQFF
-	TRBV5-1	few	TRBJ1-4	TGCGCCAGCAGTCCCCTTTGGGAGGGACGGACTAATGAAAAACTGTTTTTT	CASSPLWEGRTNEKLFF
TRBD2	TRBV27	-	TRBJ2-2	TGTGCCAGCAGTTCGGGACTAGCGGGAATTTACACCGGGGAGCTGTTTTTT	CASSSGLAGIYTGELFF